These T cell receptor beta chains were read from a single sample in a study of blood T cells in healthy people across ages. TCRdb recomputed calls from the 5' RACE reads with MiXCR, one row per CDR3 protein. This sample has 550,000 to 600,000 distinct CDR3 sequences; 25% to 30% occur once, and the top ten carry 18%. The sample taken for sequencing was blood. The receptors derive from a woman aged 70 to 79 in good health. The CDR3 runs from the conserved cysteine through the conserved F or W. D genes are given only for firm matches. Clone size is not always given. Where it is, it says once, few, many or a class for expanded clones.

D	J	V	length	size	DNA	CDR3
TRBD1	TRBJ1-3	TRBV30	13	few	TGTGCCTGGAGTGTTAACAGGGGGTACACCATATATTTT	CAWSVNRGYTIYF
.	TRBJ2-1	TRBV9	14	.	TGTGCCAGCAGCCCTAGCCCGTCCTACAATGAGCAGTTCTTC	CASSPSPSYNEQFF
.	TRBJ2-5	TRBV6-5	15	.	TGTGCCAGCAACTCGGGCGTTTTCGGCCTACAGACCCAGTACTTC	CASNSGVFGLQTQYF
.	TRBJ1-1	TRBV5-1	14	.	TGCGCCAGCAGCTTGGAAGGGGGGCACACTGAAGCTTTCTTT	CASSLEGGHTEAFF
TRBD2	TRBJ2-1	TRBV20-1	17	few	TGCAGTGCTAGAGTCGGGCTAGCGGGGGAGTCCTACAATGAGCAGTTCTTC	CSARVGLAGESYNEQFF
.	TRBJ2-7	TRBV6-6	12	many	TGTGCCAGCAGCCCCCAGGGTTTCGAGCAGTACTTC	CASSPQGFEQYF
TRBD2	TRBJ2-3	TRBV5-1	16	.	TGCGCCAGCAGCGCCTCCGGGACTACAAGCACAGATACGCAGTATTTT	CASSASGTTSTDTQYF
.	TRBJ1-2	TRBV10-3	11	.	TGTGCCATCAGTCCCTCCTATGGCTACACCTTC	CAISPSYGYTF
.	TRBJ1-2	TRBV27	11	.	TGTGCCATCCGAACGACCGATGGCTACACCTTC	CAIRTTDGYTF
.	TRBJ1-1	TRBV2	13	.	TGTGCCAGCTGTTTGGGCGTGGACACTGAAGCTTTCTTT	CASCLGVDTEAFF